Below, 7 T cell receptor beta chains from the same sample are listed, as sequenced in a study of T-cell memory formation after mild COVID-19. TCRdb reanalysed the 5' RACE reads using MiXCR and keeps one entry per CDR3 protein. The table lists 550,000 to 700,000 distinct CDR3 sequences, over 15% of them singletons. Sequencing was carried out using PBMCs or a T cell subset sorted from them (not recorded which). Source of these receptors: an adult woman who had mild COVID-19 (a few samples of this study predate the infection). Cell type and time point are not known.

The table lists this clonotype with a few counts. The chain employs TRBV2 and TRBJ1-2; D unresolved. This CDR3 has 14 residues. Germline CDR1 SNHLY, CDR2 FYNNEI. Trimming left V 6 bases short and J 4 bases short, with 15 bases between. Here the CDR3 DNA reads TGTGCCAGCAGCCTAGAGACAAACGGCTATGGCTACACCTTC. Encoded protein: CASSLETNGYGYTF.

This clonotype came up many times. The chain uses TRBV20-1 and TRBJ2-3; 8 nucleotides align to TRBD2. The CDR3 is 14 amino acids. V was clipped by 7 bases and J by 6 bases; unmatched bases: 12. Germline V gene sequence: CDR1 DFQATT, CDR2 SNEGSKA (reference sequence). The CDR3 bases are TGCAGTGGGTTTAGCGGGGCTTACATGGATACGCAGTATTTT. Translating gives CSGFSGAYMDTQYF.

The table lists this clonotype with a few counts. V gene TRBV7-9 combines with J gene TRBJ2-2, with TRBD2 identical over 9 bases. The junction had 4 bases not matched to a gene; V was cut back by 8 bases and J by 6 bases. The CDR3 spans 13 residues. The germline CDR1 and CDR2 sequences are SEHNR and FQNEAQ (reference sequence). The CDR3 nucleotides read TGTGCCAGCTTTAGCGGGAGTCCCGGGGAGCTGTTTTTT. Amino acid sequence: CASFSGSPGELFF.

V usage is TRBV24-1 and J usage is TRBJ2-2, with 10 bases matching TRBD2. Germline V lookup: CDR1 KGHDR, CDR2 SFDVKD. The V and J ends lost 7 bases and 7 bases, in that order; junction bases with no gene match: 8. CDR3 length: 15 amino acids. The CDR3 spells CATRSLAGDDGELFF. CDR3 sequence (DNA): TGTGCCACCAGATCGCTAGCGGGAGATGACGGGGAGCTGTTTTTT.

This clonotype was picked up a small number of times. The chain is built from TRBV29-1 and TRBJ2-4; 7 positions agree with TRBD2. CDR1 is SQVTM and CDR2 is ANQGSEA in the germline V gene. The CDR3 runs 15 residues. The V segment lost 3 bases and the J segment 8 bases; nucleotides outside the gene matches: 13. Here the CDR3 DNA reads TGCAGCGTTGATCTGTTCGGCGGGAGCGGCTACATTCAGTACTTC. This codes for CSVDLFGGSGYIQYF.

The chain links TRBV14 to TRBJ1-2, with 8 bases fitting TRBD1. The CDR3 is 13 amino acids. Germline values: CDR1 SGHDN, CDR2 FVKESK. V lost 5 bases and J lost 6; bases outside the gene matches: 5. CDR3 nucleotides: TGTGCCAGCAGCATCGGACAGGGCAATGGCTACACCTTC. This codes for CASSIGQGNGYTF.

The chain uses TRBV12-3 or TRBV12-4 and TRBJ2-5, with 9 bases identical to TRBD1. V lost 7 bases to trimming and J lost 3 bases; unmatched junction nucleotides: 3. This CDR3 spans 13 amino acids. The CDR3 nucleotides read TGTGCCAGCAAAAGGGACAGGGAAGAGACCCAGTACTTC. Translating gives CASKRDREETQYF.